This T cell receptor beta chain was found in a study of cytomegalovirus exposure and HLA in healthy donors. Whole-study context: Earlier findings included roughly 100 million unique TCR beta sequences obtained from around 180 million T cells.

On this clone itself: No antigen is known for it. The identical CDR3 is also encoded by other nucleotide sequences in the sample.

The PCR had 60 Vbeta and 13 Jbeta primers. Sequenced by immunoSEQ multiplex PCR; TCRdb stores in-frame clones only, minus some. The profile shows 25,000 to 30,000 clones, approximately 62% of them singletons. Whole-study results and caveats: Being productive about 87% or about 30% of the time was typical of most TCR beta V segments in an earlier analysis. Rare sequences made up most TCRs, while some public TCRs were found in many donors. Later analysis identified a missense DCLRE1C variant that was linked to TCR beta V- and J-gene trimming.

This CDR3 contains 15 residues. Germline V gene lookup returns CDR1 MRHNA and CDR2 SNTAGT. V lost 4 bases to trimming and J lost 7 bases; unmatched junction nucleotides: 8. The sequenced material came from PBMCs. The TCR originated in a male donor in good health and CMV-seropositive. J is TRBJ2-1 and V is TRBV6-4, with 9 positions matching TRBD2. In nucleotides, the CDR3 is TGTGCCAGCAGTGGGGCTGCGGGAGGGCCTAATGAGCAGTTCTTC. Amino acids: CASSGAAGGPNEQFF.